The 24 T cell receptor beta chains below all came from one sample that was sequenced in a study of TIL therapy for anti-PD-1-resistant metastatic lung cancer. The immunoSEQ assay was v3. Profiling relied on immunoSEQ multiplex PCR, and the TCRdb table lists in-frame clones only, not all of them. The profile shows fewer than 15,000 clones, approximately 71% of them singletons. Indicated time point: pre-treatment sample, taken before nivolumab and TIL therapy. The tumor samples were excised metastases, mostly pleural nodules or supraclavicular lymph nodes. The sample was tumor tissue, taken at baseline. The receptors were gathered from a woman between 25 and 85 years old with non-small cell lung cancer.

V usage is TRBV28 and J usage is TRBJ2-3; 11 nucleotides match TRBD1. There are 14 residues in the CDR3. The germline V gene encodes CDR1 MDHEN and CDR2 SYDVKM. V was clipped by 6 bases and J by 6 bases; unmatched bases: 5. The CDR3 nucleotides are TGTGCCAGCAGCCTGGACAGGGGGCATGATACGCAGTATTTT. Protein product: CASSLDRGHDTQYF. Full variable domain (outside the CDR3, taken from reference TRBV28 and TRBJ2-3): DVKVTQSSRYLVKRTGEKVFLECVQDMDHENMFWYRQDPGLGLRLIYFSYDVKMKEKGDIPEGYSVSREKKERFSLILESASTNQTSMYLCASSLDRGHDTQYFGPGTRLTVL.

This clone was found a few times. This chain connects TRBV4-1 to TRBJ2-5; 12 nucleotides align to TRBD2. The V segment lost 1 base and the J segment 5 bases; nucleotides outside the gene matches: 11. CDR3 length: 18 amino acids. The germline CDR1 and CDR2 sequences are MGHRA and YSYEKL. The CDR3 region is CASSQAPGLAGQGETQYF. For the CDR3, the DNA is TGCGCCAGCAGCCAAGCCCCGGGACTAGCGGGTCAAGGCGAGACCCAGTACTTC.

V and J are TRBV6-1 and TRBJ1-1; weak D call: TRBD1 (5 bases). The CDR3 runs to 15 residues. V lost 5 bases, J lost 4 bases, and 17 bases lay in between. CDR1 MNHNS and CDR2 SASEGT come from the germline V gene. CDR3 loop: CASSPRGRAGTEAFF. CDR3 DNA sequence: TGTGCCAGCAGTCCAAGGGGCAGGGCGGGCACTGAAGCTTTCTTT.

This clone has only one observation. The chain is built from TRBV6-5 and TRBJ1-1, with D maybe TRBD1 (5 bases). This CDR3 region has 14 residues. The V end lost 0 bases, the J end lost 3 bases, and 8 bases lay between the germline ends. The germline gives CDR1 MNHEY, CDR2 SVGAGI. CDR3 in amino acids: CASSYSWGDTEAFF. The CDR3 DNA reads TGTGCCAGCAGTTACTCGTGGGGCGACACTGAAGCTTTCTTT.

This chain links TRBV12-5 with TRBJ2-1; weak D call: TRBD2 (5 bases). V was pared by 6 bases and J by 7 bases, with 10 bases between. This CDR3 contains 12 residues. The germline V gene encodes CDR1 LGHNT and CDR2 FRNRAP. CDR3 sequence reads: CASGPGTNEQFF. The CDR3, as DNA: TGTGCTAGTGGCCCGGGAACTAATGAGCAGTTCTTC.

The chain is built from TRBV27 and TRBJ2-6; D gene uncertain. V lost 3 bases to trimming and J lost 2 bases, with 5 bases between them. The germline gives CDR1 MNHEY, CDR2 SMNVEV (reference sequence). The CDR3 consists of 14 residues. The CDR3 coding sequence is TGTGCCAGCAGTTTCCTAACTGGGGCCAACGTCCTGACTTTC. This sequence encodes CASSFLTGANVLTF.

The rearrangement links TRBV30 to TRBJ1-5; perhaps TRBD1 as D (5 bases). Deletions cut 2 bases from V and 4 bases from J, with 6 bases between. The CDR3 consists of 12 residues. CDR1 is GTSNPN and CDR2 is SVGIG in the germline V gene (reference sequence). In nucleotides, the CDR3 is TGTGCCTGGAGTCAGGGAAATCAGCCCCAGCATTTT. This translates into CAWSQGNQPQHF. Filled out from reference TRBV30 and TRBJ1-5, the complete variable domain reads SQTIHQWPATLVQPVGSPLSLECTVEGTSNPNLYWYRQAAGRGLQLLFYSVGIGQISSEVPQNLSASRPQDRQFILSSKKLLLSDSGFYLCAWSQGNQPQHFGDGTRLSIL.

A few counts support this clone. The chain links TRBV4-1 to TRBJ1-1; D is perhaps TRBD1 (6 bases). The CDR3 totals 16 residues. V was pared by 3 bases and J by 6 bases, with 20 bases between. Germline V gene data show CDR1 as MGHRA and CDR2 as YSYEKL. This chain's CDR3 is CASSHAGTPPPAEAFF. The CDR3 bases are TGCGCCAGCAGCCATGCCGGGACACCACCGCCAGCTGAAGCTTTCTTT.

V is TRBV15 and J is TRBJ2-7, with D possibly matching TRBD2 (6 bases). Germline V gene lookup returns CDR1 LNHNV and CDR2 YYDKDF (reference sequence). This CDR3 contains 14 residues. Trimming left V 2 bases short and J 2 bases short, with 10 bases between. The CDR3 DNA is TGTGCCACCAGCAGATGGGACTCAACCTACGAGCAGTACTTC. This sequence encodes CATSRWDSTYEQYF.

This clone has only a few counts. The CDR3: CASSLGADLGYTF. Here the CDR3 DNA reads TGTGCCAGCAGTTTAGGGGCAGACCTTGGCTACACCTTC. The chain links TRBV28 to TRBJ1-2, with a weak D call TRBD1 (5 bases). The CDR3 is made up of 13 amino acids. Germline lookup yields CDR1 MDHEN and CDR2 SYDVKM. Trimming stripped 2 bases from V and 7 bases from J, with 11 bases between.

The CDR3 sequence: CASSFRGRGDEQYF. CDR3 bases: TGTGCCAGCAGCTTCAGGGGGCGCGGCGACGAGCAGTACTTC. The chain joins TRBV7-9 to TRBJ2-7, with 8 positions matching TRBD1. Germline V gene lookup returns CDR1 SEHNR and CDR2 FQNEAQ (reference sequence). With V trimmed by 3 bases and J by 5 bases, 6 bases remained unmatched. This CDR3 region has 14 residues.

This sequence joins TRBV4-3 and TRBJ2-1, with D maybe TRBD2 (5 bases). The V end was cut by 4 bases, the J end by 6 bases, with 22 bases between. The germline V gene has CDR1 LGHNA and CDR2 YSLEER. There are 17 residues in the CDR3. Here the CDR3 DNA reads TGCGCCAGCAGCCGAAGAGGGTTGGGCGGGCAGGTCAATGAGCAGTTCTTC. This sequence encodes CASSRRGLGGQVNEQFF.

This chain uses TRBV11-2 with TRBJ1-2; D perhaps matches TRBD1 (5 bases). The germline CDR1 and CDR2 sequences are SGHAT and FQNNGV. The CDR3 is made up of 13 amino acids. V was cut by 0 bases and J by 8 bases, with 10 bases left in between. The CDR3 DNA sequence: TGTGCCAGCAGCTTAGAAGGGGTTCTGGGCTACACCTTC. As protein: CASSLEGVLGYTF.

This clone was seen more than once but under ten times. The chain has TRBV10-1 and TRBJ2-7; D is possibly TRBD2 (5 bases). The germline V gene has CDR1 WNHNN and CDR2 SYGVQD (reference sequence). The V gene lost 2 bases and the J gene lost 3 bases, with 20 bases spanning the gap. The CDR3 length is 17 residues. The CDR3 reads CASSEGSSTEGVYEQYF. CDR3 in DNA: TGCGCCAGCAGTGAGGGGTCTAGCACGGAAGGTGTCTACGAGCAGTACTTC.

This clone was seen only a few times. The genes are TRBV7-9 and TRBJ2-7; D might be TRBD1 (6 bases). The CDR3 loop spans 15 amino acids. The germline CDR1 and CDR2 sequences are SEHNR and FQNEAQ (reference sequence). Trimming took off 2 bases at V and 0 bases at J, with 11 bases between the two ends. The CDR3 spells CASSLTGSGSYEQYF. The CDR3 coding sequence is TGTGCCAGCAGCTTAACAGGGAGCGGCTCCTACGAGCAGTACTTC.

The sample holds one count of this clone. The V and J genes are TRBV5-1 and TRBJ2-5; maybe TRBD2 (6 bases). CDR1 and CDR2 from the germline V gene are SGHRS and YFSETQ. The germline V and J ends were trimmed by 5 bases and 4 bases, with 18 bases remaining between them. This CDR3 is built from 15 residues. CDR3 coding DNA: TGCGCCAGCAGTTTGCGGGGCTTTGGGGGAGAGACCCAGTACTTC. This translates into CASSLRGFGGETQYF.

The gene calls are TRBV2 and TRBJ2-7; maybe TRBD2 (7 bases). The V and J ends lost 5 bases and 6 bases respectively, with 17 bases between them. Germline loops: CDR1 SNHLY, CDR2 FYNNEI. This CDR3 spans 14 amino acids. The CDR3 bases are TGTGCCAGCAGTCCGAGGGGGGGATTCGGCGAGCAGTACTTC. It is translated as CASSPRGGFGEQYF.

The chain carries TRBV20-1 and TRBJ1-1, with 9 nucleotides matching TRBD1. CDR1 and CDR2 from the germline V gene are DFQATT and SNEGSKA (reference sequence). The CDR3 spans 11 residues. Trimming removed 6 bases from V and 5 bases from J; junction bases left unmatched: 1. The CDR3 region is CSAGQGTEAFF. In DNA form, the CDR3 reads TGCAGTGCCGGACAGGGGACTGAAGCTTTCTTT.

The chain is built from TRBV27 and TRBJ2-2; D uncertain. Germline loops: CDR1 MNHEY, CDR2 SMNVEV (reference sequence). The CDR3 has 16 amino acids. V was cut by 2 bases and J by 4 bases, with 14 bases left in between. Here the CDR3 reads CASSLIRSDGTGELFF. The CDR3 nucleotides are TGTGCCAGCAGTTTAATCCGGAGCGACGGCACCGGGGAGCTGTTTTTT.

There are a few counts of this clone. This chain uses TRBV6-5 with TRBJ1-2, with TRBD1 matching 9 bases. V dropped 6 bases and J dropped 4; count of bases not matched to a gene: 6. Germline-derived CDR1 and CDR2 are MNHEY and SVGAGI. The CDR3 extends over 14 amino acids. CDR3 sequence: CASSLGQGSYGYTF. The CDR3 region has the DNA TGTGCCAGCAGCTTAGGACAGGGGAGCTATGGCTACACCTTC.

The chain couples TRBV30 to TRBJ1-2, with TRBD1 matching over 8 bases. The germline CDR1 and CDR2 sequences are GTSNPN and SVGIG (reference sequence). V lost 0 bases, J lost 6 bases, and 6 bases stayed unmatched. The CDR3 length is 14 residues. CDR3 nucleotides: TGTGCCTGGAGTGTTGGGGCGGGACAGGATGGCTACACCTTC. Protein: CAWSVGAGQDGYTF.

V is TRBV18 and J is TRBJ1-2, with 7 bases that match TRBD1. This CDR3 comprises 15 residues. The V gene end was trimmed by 4 bases and the J gene end by 8 bases; junction bases not matched to a gene: 13. Per the germline V gene, CDR1 is KGHSH and CDR2 is LQKENI. The CDR3 is CASSLRQGPPEGYTF. CDR3 coding DNA: TGTGCCAGCTCACTTAGACAGGGCCCCCCGGAGGGCTACACCTTC.

The V call is TRBV2, the J call TRBJ2-7; the match to TRBD1 covers 9 bases. J was trimmed by 6 bases and V by 6 bases; bases with no gene match: 3. This CDR3 has 12 amino acids. Germline V gene data show CDR1 as SNHLY and CDR2 as FYNNEI. CDR3: CASSGTGREQYF. DNA for the CDR3: TGTGCCAGCAGCGGGACAGGGCGCGAGCAGTACTTC.

The rearrangement uses TRBV7-2 and TRBJ1-1; no reliable D call. V lost 2 bases, J lost 10 bases, and 8 bases lay in between. The CDR3 extends over 11 amino acids. CDR1 is SGHTA and CDR2 is FQGNSA in the germline V gene. The CDR3 region has the DNA TGTGCCAGCAGCTTATACATGGGAGCTTTCTTT. Translating it yields CASSLYMGAFF.